This TCR beta chain was sequenced for a study of cytomegalovirus exposure and HLA in healthy donors. Points from the study as a whole: Previously analyzed data showed that most TCR beta V segments were productive at a frequency of about 87% or about 30%. V- and J-gene trimming in TCR beta was tied to a missense DCLRE1C variant by an analysis performed later.

Concerning this clone itself: The target antigen is unknown.

The CDR3 contains 14 residues. CDR1 and CDR2 (germline): SGDLS, YYNGEE. V lost 4 bases and J lost 0, with 10 bases in between. The primer mix had 60 Vbeta and 13 Jbeta primers. Repertoires were generated with immunoSEQ multiplex PCR, while TCRdb's copy carries only in-frame clones and drops some. The table lists around 130,000 clones, around three fifths of them singletons. The clonotype originates from a middle-aged woman in good health and CMV-seropositive. This chain uses TRBV9 with TRBJ1-2, with D uncertain. Sequenced input: PBMCs. The chain's CDR3 is CASSPPTPNYGYTF. CDR3 coding DNA: TGTGCCAGCAGCCCACCAACTCCTAACTATGGCTACACCTTC.